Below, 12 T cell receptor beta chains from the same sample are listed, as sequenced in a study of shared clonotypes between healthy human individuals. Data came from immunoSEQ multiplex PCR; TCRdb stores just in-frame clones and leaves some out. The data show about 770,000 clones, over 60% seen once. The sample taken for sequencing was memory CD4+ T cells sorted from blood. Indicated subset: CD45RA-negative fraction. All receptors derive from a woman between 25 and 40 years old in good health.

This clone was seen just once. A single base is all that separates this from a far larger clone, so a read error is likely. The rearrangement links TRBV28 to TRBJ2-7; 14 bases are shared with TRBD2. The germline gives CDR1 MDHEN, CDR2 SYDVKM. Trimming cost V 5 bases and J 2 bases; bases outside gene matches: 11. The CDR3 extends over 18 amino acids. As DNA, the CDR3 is TGTGCCAGCAGTAGCCTTCGGACTAGCGGGAGGACCACCTACGAGCAGTACTTC. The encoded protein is CASSSLRTSGRTTYEQYF.

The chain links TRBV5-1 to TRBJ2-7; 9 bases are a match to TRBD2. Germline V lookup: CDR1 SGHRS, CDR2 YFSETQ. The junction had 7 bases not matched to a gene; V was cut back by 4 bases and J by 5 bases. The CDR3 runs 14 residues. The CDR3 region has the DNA TGCGCCAGCAGCCTGGGACTAGCTCTCGACGAGCAGTACTTC. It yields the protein CASSLGLALDEQYF.

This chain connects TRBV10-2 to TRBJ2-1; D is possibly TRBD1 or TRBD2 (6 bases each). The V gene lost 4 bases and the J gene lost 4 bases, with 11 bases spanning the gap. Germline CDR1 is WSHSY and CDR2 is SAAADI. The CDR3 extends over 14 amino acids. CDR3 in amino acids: CASSVRGEYNEQFF. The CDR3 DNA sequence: TGCGCCAGCAGTGTTAGGGGGGAGTACAATGAGCAGTTCTTC.

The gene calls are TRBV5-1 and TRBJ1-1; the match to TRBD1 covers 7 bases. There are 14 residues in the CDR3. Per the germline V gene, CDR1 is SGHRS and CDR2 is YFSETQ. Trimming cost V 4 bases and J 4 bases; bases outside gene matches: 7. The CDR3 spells CASSAGTEGTEAFF. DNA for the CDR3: TGCGCCAGCAGCGCGGGGACAGAAGGCACTGAAGCTTTCTTT.

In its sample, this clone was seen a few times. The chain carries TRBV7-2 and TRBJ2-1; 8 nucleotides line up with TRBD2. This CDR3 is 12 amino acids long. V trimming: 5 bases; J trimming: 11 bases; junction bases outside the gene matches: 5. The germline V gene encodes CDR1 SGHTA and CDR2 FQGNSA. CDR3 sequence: CASSPGTSQQFF. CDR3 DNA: TGTGCCAGCAGCCCAGGGACTAGTCAGCAGTTCTTC.

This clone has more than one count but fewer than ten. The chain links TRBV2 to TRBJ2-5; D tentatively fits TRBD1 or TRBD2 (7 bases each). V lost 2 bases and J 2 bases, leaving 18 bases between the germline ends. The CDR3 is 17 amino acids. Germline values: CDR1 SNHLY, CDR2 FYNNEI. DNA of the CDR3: TGTGCCAGCAGTGAACGGACAGGCGGGGGAATACAAGAGACCCAGTACTTC. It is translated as CASSERTGGGIQETQYF.

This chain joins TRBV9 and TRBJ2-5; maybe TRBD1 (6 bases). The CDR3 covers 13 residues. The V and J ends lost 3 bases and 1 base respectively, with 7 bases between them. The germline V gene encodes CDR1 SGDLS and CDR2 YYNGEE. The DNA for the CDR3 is TGTGCCAGCAGCGGGACAGCCCAAGAGACCCAGTACTTC. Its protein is CASSGTAQETQYF.

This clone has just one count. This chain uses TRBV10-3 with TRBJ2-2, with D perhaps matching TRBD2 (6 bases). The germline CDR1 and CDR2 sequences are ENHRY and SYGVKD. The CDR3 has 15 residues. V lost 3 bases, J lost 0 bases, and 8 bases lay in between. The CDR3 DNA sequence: TGTGCCATCAGTGAAGGAGGGTCGAACACCGGGGAGCTGTTTTTT. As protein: CAISEGGSNTGELFF.

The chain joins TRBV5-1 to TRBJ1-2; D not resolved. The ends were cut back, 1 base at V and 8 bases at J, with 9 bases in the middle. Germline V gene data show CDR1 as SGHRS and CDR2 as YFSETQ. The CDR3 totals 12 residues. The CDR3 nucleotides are TGCGCCAGCAGCTTGTCTGGGGTCGGCTACACCTTC. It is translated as CASSLSGVGYTF.

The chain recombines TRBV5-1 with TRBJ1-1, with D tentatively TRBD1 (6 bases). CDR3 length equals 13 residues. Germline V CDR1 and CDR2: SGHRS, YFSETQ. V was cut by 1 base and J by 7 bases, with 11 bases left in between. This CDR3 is CASSLKGQLEAFF. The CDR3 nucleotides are TGCGCCAGCAGCTTGAAAGGACAGCTTGAAGCTTTCTTT.

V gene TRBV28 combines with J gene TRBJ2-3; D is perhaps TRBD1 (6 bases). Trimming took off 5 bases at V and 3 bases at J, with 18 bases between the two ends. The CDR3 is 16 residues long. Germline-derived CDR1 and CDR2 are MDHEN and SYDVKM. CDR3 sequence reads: CASSTPGHIRTDTQYF. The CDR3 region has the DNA TGTGCCAGCAGTACCCCGGGACATATTCGGACAGATACGCAGTATTTT. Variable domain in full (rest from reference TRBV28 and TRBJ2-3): DVKVTQSSRYLVKRTGEKVFLECVQDMDHENMFWYRQDPGLGLRLIYFSYDVKMKEKGDIPEGYSVSREKKERFSLILESASTNQTSMYLCASSTPGHIRTDTQYFGPGTRLTVL.

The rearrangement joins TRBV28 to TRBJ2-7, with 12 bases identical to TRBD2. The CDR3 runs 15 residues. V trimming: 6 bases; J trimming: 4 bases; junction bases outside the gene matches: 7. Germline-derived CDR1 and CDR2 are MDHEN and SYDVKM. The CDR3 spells CASREGTSGRYEQYF. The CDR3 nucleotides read TGTGCCAGCAGGGAAGGTACTAGCGGGAGGTACGAGCAGTACTTC. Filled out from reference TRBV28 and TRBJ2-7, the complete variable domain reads DVKVTQSSRYLVKRTGEKVFLECVQDMDHENMFWYRQDPGLGLRLIYFSYDVKMKEKGDIPEGYSVSREKKERFSLILESASTNQTSMYLCASREGTSGRYEQYFGPGTRLTVT.